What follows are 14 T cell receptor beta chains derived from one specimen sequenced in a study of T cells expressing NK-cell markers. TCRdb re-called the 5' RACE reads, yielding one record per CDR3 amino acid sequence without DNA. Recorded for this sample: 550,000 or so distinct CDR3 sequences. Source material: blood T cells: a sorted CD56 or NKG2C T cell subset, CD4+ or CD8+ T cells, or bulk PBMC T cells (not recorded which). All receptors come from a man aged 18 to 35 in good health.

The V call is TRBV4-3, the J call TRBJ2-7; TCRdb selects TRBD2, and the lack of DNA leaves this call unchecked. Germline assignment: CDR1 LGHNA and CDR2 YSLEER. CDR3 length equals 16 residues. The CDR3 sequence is CASSQGTLLAGGEQYF.

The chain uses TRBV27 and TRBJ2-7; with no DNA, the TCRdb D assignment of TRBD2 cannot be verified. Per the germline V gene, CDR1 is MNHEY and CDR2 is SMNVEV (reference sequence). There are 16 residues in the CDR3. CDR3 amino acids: CASSPPPVLTSYEQYF.

CDR3 protein: CASSFRADYGYTF. The rearrangement uses TRBV19 and TRBJ1-2; TCRdb outputs TRBD1, but without DNA this stays unchecked. The germline CDR1 and CDR2 sequences are LNHDA and SQIVND (reference sequence). The CDR3 is 13 residues long.

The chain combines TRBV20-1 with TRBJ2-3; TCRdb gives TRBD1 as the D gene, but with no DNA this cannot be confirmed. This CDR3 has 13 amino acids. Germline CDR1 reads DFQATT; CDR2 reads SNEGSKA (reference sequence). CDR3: CSAGQGNTDTQYF.

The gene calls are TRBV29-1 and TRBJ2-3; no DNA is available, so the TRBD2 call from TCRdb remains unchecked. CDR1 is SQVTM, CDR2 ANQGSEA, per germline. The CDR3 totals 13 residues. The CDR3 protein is CSVEKGPPDTQYF.

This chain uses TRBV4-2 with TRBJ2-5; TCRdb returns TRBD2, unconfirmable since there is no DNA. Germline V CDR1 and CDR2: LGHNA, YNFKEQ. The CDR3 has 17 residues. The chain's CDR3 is CASSQEALAGVKETQYF.

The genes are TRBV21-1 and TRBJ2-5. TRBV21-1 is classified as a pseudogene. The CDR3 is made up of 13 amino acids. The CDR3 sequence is CASSTPGQETQYF.

CDR3 region: CASSSYRGLAGNEQFF. The genes are TRBV5-1 and TRBJ2-1; the TCRdb call, TRBD2, lacks DNA for checking. The CDR3 runs 16 residues. CDR1 is SGHRS, CDR2 YFSETQ, per germline.

This CDR3 reads CASSPSFSRGNTEAFF. The chain couples TRBV5-1 to TRBJ1-1; TCRdb proposes TRBD1, but this gene call is untestable without DNA. The germline gives CDR1 SGHRS, CDR2 YFSETQ. The CDR3 loop spans 16 amino acids.

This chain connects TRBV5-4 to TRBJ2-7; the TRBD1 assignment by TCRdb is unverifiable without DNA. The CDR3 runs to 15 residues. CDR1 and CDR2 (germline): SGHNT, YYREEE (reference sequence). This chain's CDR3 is CASSLTGGAPNEQYF. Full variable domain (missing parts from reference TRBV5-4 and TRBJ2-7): ETGVTQSPTHLIKTRGQQVTLRCSSQSGHNTVSWYQQALGQGPQFIFQYYREEENGRGNFPPRFSGLQFPNYSSELNVNALELDDSALYLCASSLTGGAPNEQYFGPGTRLTVT.

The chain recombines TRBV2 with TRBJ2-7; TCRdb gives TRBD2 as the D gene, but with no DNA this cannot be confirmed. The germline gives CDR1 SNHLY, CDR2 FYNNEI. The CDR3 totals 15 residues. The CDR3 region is CASSEARVLSYEQYF.

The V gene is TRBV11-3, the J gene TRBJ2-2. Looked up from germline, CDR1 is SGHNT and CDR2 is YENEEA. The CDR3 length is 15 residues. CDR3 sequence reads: CASSLGAGLTGELFF.

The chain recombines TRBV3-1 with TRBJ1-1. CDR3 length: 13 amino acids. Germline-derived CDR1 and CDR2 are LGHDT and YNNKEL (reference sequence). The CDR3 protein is CASSLGFRTEAFF.

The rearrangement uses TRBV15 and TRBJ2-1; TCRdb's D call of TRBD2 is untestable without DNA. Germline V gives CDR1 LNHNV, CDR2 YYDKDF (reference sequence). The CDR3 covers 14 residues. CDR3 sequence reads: CATFGGPSYNEQFF. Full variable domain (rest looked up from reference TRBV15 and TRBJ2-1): DAMVIQNPRYQVTQFGKPVTLSCSQTLNHNVMYWYQQKSSQAPKLLFHYYDKDFNNEADTPDNFQSRRPNTSFCFLDIRSPGLGDTAMYLCATFGGPSYNEQFFGPGTRLTVL.